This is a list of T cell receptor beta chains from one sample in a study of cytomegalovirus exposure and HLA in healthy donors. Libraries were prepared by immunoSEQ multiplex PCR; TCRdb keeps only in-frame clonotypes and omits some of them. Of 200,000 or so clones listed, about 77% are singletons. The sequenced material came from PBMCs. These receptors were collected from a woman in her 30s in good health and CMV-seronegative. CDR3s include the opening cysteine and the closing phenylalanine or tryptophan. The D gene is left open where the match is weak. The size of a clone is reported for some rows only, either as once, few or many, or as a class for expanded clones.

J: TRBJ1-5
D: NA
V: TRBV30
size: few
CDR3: CAWSGGSNQPQHF
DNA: TGTGCCTGGAGTGGAGGTAGCAATCAGCCCCAGCATTTT

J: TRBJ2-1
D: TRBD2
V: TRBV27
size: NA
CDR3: CASSLSSTGGAYNEQFF
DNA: TGTGCCAGCAGTTTATCGTCTACGGGAGGGGCCTACAATGAGCAGTTCTTC

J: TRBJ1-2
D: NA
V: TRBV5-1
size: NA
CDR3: CASSLARESGYTF
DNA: TGCGCCAGCAGCTTGGCCAGGGAATCAGGCTACACCTTC

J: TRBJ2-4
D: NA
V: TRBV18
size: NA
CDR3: CASSRVGQGRYF
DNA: TGTGCCAGCTCACGGGTCGGGCAGGGCCGTTACTTC

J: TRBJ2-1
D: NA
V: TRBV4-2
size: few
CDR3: CASSQADSSISPNEQFF
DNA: TGTGCCAGCAGCCAAGCGGACAGTTCCATTTCTCCTAATGAGCAGTTCTTC

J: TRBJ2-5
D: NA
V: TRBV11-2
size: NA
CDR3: CASSLGGTRETQYF
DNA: TGTGCCAGCAGCTTAGGGGGCACACGAGAGACCCAGTACTTC

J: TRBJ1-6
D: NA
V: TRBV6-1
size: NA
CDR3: CASRQGYNSPLHF
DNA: TGTGCCAGCAGGCAGGGCTATAATTCACCCCTCCACTTT

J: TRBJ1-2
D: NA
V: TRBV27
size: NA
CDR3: CASSLGGGTTNYGYTF
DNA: TGTGCCAGCAGTTTAGGCGGGGGCACGACTAACTATGGCTACACCTTC

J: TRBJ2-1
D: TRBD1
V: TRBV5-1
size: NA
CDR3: CASSPGQGIPNEQFF
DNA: TGCGCCAGCAGCCCGGGACAGGGGATTCCCAATGAGCAGTTCTTC

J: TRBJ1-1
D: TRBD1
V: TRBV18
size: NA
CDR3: CASSPGTGVYTEAFF
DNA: TGTGCCAGCTCCCCCGGGACAGGAGTTTACACTGAAGCTTTCTTT

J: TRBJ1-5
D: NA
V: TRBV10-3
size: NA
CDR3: CAISEYEPQVGQPQHF
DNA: TGTGCCATCAGTGAGTACGAGCCCCAGGTCGGTCAGCCCCAGCATTTT

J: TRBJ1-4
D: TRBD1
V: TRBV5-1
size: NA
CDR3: CASSLAFLFGTGENEKLFF
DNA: TGCGCCAGCAGCTTGGCTTTTCTCTTCGGGACAGGGGAAAATGAAAAACTGTTTTTT

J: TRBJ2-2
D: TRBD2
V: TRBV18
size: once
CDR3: CASSPFQRESGELFF
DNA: TGTGCCAGCTCACCATTCCAGCGGGAGTCCGGGGAGCTGTTTTTT

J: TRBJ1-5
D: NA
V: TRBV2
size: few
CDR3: CASQDTHQPQHF
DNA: TGTGCCAGTCAGGACACGCATCAGCCCCAGCATTTT

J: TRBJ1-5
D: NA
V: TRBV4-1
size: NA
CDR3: CASSQGRGGQPQHF
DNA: TGCGCCAGCAGCCAAGGCCGGGGAGGTCAGCCCCAGCATTTT

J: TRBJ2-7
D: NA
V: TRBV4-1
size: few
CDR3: CASSQDRGPLYEQYF
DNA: TGCGCCAGCAGCCAAGACAGGGGTCCCCTCTACGAGCAGTACTTC

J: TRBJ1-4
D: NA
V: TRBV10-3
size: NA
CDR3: CAISDAGRANEKLFF
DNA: TGTGCCATCAGTGATGCAGGGAGGGCTAATGAAAAACTGTTTTTT

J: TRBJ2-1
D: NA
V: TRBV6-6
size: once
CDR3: CASSSTSTGSYNEQFF
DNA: TGTGCCAGCAGTTCCACCTCGACGGGCTCCTACAATGAGCAGTTCTTC

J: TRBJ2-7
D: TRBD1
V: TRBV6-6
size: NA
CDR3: CASRRDSYEQYF
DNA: TGTGCCAGCAGGAGGGACAGCTACGAGCAGTACTTC